Below, 30 T cell receptor beta chains from the same sample are listed, as sequenced in a study of blood T cell repertoires in COVID-19. TCRdb keeps only in-frame clones here, not all; method: immunoSEQ multiplex PCR. Of approximately 200,000 clones in the sample, around 87% were seen once. The specimen was PBMCs or T cells enriched from blood (not recorded which). The receptors were sampled from a man aged 25-45 years in a cohort exposed to, infected with or recovered from COVID-19 (not recorded which).

This clone was detected once. The V and J genes are TRBV11-2 and TRBJ1-6; TRBD1 matches at 7 bases. Germline V gives CDR1 SGHAT, CDR2 FQNNGV. Trimming removed 3 bases from V and 5 bases from J; junction bases left unmatched: 1. The CDR3 consists of 14 residues. CDR3 sequence (DNA): TGTGCCAGCAGCTTCGGACAGGATAATTCACCCCTCCACTTT. This translates into CASSFGQDNSPLHF.

The rearrangement joins TRBV6-1 to TRBJ2-6; a possible D gene is TRBD2 (7 bases). The V gene's germline CDR1 is MNHNS and CDR2 SASEGT. The CDR3 contains 16 residues. Between the trimmed V and J ends, which lost 4 bases and 4 bases, there was a span of 14 bases. This CDR3 reads CASSGRGGTGANVLTF. CDR3 in DNA: TGTGCCAGCAGTGGGAGGGGGGGTACAGGGGCCAACGTCCTGACTTTC.

The chain recombines TRBV7-8 with TRBJ2-1; D perhaps matches TRBD1 (6 bases). Looked up from germline, CDR1 is SGHVS and CDR2 is FQNEAQ. The length of the CDR3 is 15 residues. Trimming pared 2 bases from V and 2 bases from J, leaving 10 bases between. DNA for the CDR3: TGTGCCAGCAGCTTAACGGACAGCCCCTACAATGAGCAGTTCTTC. This translates into CASSLTDSPYNEQFF. Using reference TRBV7-8 and TRBJ2-1 for the parts outside the CDR3, the full variable domain is GAGVSQSPRYKVAKRGQDVALRCDPISGHVSLFWYQQALGQGPEFLTYFQNEAQLDKSGLPSDRFFAERPEGSVSTLKIQRTQQEDSAVYLCASSLTDSPYNEQFFGPGTRLTVL.

This chain connects TRBV9 to TRBJ2-1; TRBD2 agrees at 11 bases. After removal of 1 base from V and 8 bases from J, the junction contained 11 bases not matched to a gene. The germline V gene encodes CDR1 SGDLS and CDR2 YYNGEE. This CDR3 spans 17 amino acids. The CDR3: CASSVSQTSGSRDEQFF. In DNA, the CDR3 is TGTGCCAGCAGCGTATCACAAACTAGCGGGAGCCGCGATGAGCAGTTCTTC.

The count of this clone is one. This chain's CDR3 is CASSFRGRDYGYTF. The CDR3 DNA sequence: TGTGCCAGCAGTTTCAGGGGGCGAGACTATGGCTACACCTTC. J is TRBJ1-2 and V is TRBV28, with 8 bases identical to TRBD1. Looked up from germline, CDR1 is MDHEN and CDR2 is SYDVKM. CDR3 length equals 14 residues. V shed 3 bases and J 3 bases; nucleotides not matched to a gene: 3.

V gene TRBV29-1 combines with J gene TRBJ1-2; 7 positions match TRBD1. The CDR3 spans 14 residues. The germline V gene encodes CDR1 SQVTM and CDR2 ANQGSEA. With 5 bases clipped from V and 0 bases from J, the junction kept 6 bases outside the gene matches. CDR3 sequence: CSVRQGFSNYGYTF. The CDR3 DNA is TGCAGCGTTCGACAGGGTTTTTCTAACTATGGCTACACCTTC.

The chain uses TRBV6-1 and TRBJ2-7; tentatively, D is TRBD1 (5 bases). Germline lookup yields CDR1 MNHNS and CDR2 SASEGT. With 4 bases removed from V and 2 bases from J, the gap between germline ends came to 24 bases. CDR3 length equals 18 residues. The CDR3 loop is CASSAPNAGLSNTYEQYF. The DNA for the CDR3 is TGTGCCAGCAGTGCTCCGAACGCAGGGCTTTCCAACACCTACGAGCAGTACTTC.

The chain employs TRBV9 and TRBJ1-4, with 7 bases fitting TRBD1. The CDR3 runs to 15 residues. The ends lost 2 bases at V and 7 bases at J; junction bases unmatched: 8. In germline, CDR1 is SGDLS, CDR2 YYNGEE. CDR3 sequence: CASSVGQERFEKLFF. The DNA of the CDR3 is TGTGCCAGCAGCGTTGGACAGGAGCGTTTTGAAAAACTGTTTTTT. Using reference TRBV9 and TRBJ1-4 for the parts outside the CDR3, the full variable domain is DSGVTQTPKHLITATGQRVTLRCSPRSGDLSVYWYQQSLDQGLQFLIQYYNGEERAKGNILERFSAQQFPDLHSELNLSSLELGDSALYFCASSVGQERFEKLFFGSGTQLSVL.

The sample holds a few counts of this clone. The chain has TRBV3-1 (or the pseudogene TRBV3-2) and TRBJ2-5; TRBD2 matches at 13 bases. Germline CDR1 LGHDT, CDR2 YNNKEL (reference sequence). V gave up 4 bases and J gave up 6 bases; unmatched junction bases: 5. The CDR3 length is 15 residues. In DNA form, the CDR3 reads TGTGCCAGCAGCCCCCGGACTAGCGGGAGAAAGACCCAGTACTTC. It codes for CASSPRTSGRKTQYF.

The chain employs TRBV6-5 and TRBJ1-5; D possibly corresponds to TRBD1 (5 bases). The CDR3 spans 13 residues. V gave up 2 bases and J gave up 6 bases, with 8 bases separating them. Germline V gene sequence: CDR1 MNHEY, CDR2 SVGAGI. The CDR3 sequence: CASSYGGTQPQHF. The CDR3 DNA reads TGTGCCAGCAGTTACGGCGGGACTCAGCCCCAGCATTTT.

This chain links TRBV9 with TRBJ1-6; D is undetermined. CDR1 and CDR2 from the germline V gene are SGDLS and YYNGEE. The CDR3 contains 16 residues. V was cut by 0 bases and J by 8 bases, with 15 bases left in between. CDR3 amino acids: CASSVGKGVSHSPLHF. CDR3 sequence (DNA): TGTGCCAGCAGCGTAGGCAAAGGAGTTTCCCATTCACCCCTCCACTTT.

The chain is built from TRBV2 and TRBJ2-7, with D maybe TRBD2 (6 bases). Germline V gene data show CDR1 as SNHLY and CDR2 as FYNNEI. The CDR3 runs 15 residues. V lost 5 bases and J lost 3, with 17 bases in between. CDR3 protein: CASSISGFGGYEQYF. The CDR3 DNA reads as TGTGCCAGCAGTATATCGGGCTTCGGGGGCTACGAGCAGTACTTC.

This clone was recorded only once. This sequence joins TRBV5-5 and TRBJ2-2, with 9 bases lining up with TRBD1. The CDR3 loop spans 19 amino acids. The trim removed 1 base at V and 4 bases at J, leaving 14 bases unmatched. From germline, CDR1 is SGHKS and CDR2 YYEKEE (reference sequence). The CDR3 coding sequence is TGTGCCAGCAGCTTGCATTGGCGGGGACAGGGATCTCCCACCGGGGAGCTGTTTTTT. Translated: CASSLHWRGQGSPTGELFF.

The chain recombines TRBV2 with TRBJ2-7; the match to TRBD2 covers 15 bases. The CDR3 is 18 residues long. The germline V gene has CDR1 SNHLY and CDR2 FYNNEI. V was clipped by 6 bases and J by 2 bases; unmatched bases: 11. CDR3 loop: CASRKKGGTSGRTYEQYF. The CDR3 nucleotides read TGTGCCAGCAGAAAGAAGGGGGGGACTAGCGGGAGGACCTACGAGCAGTACTTC.

The chain combines TRBV9 with TRBJ2-1; 7 bases fit TRBD2. Germline loops: CDR1 SGDLS, CDR2 YYNGEE. The CDR3 is 11 residues long. J was trimmed by 12 bases and V by 5 bases; bases with no gene match: 5. The CDR3 nucleotides read TGTGCCAGCAGGGGGAGGGACGGGCAGTTCTTC. Protein product: CASRGRDGQFF.

The chain couples TRBV21-1 to TRBJ2-1; TRBD2, the D gene given by the table, was not confirmed from the DNA. TRBV21-1 is noted as a pseudogene. This CDR3 is 16 amino acids long. This CDR3 is CASRVFRTSRYNEQFF. The DNA of the CDR3 is TGTGCCAGCAGGGTTTTTAGGACTAGTCGGTACAATGAGCAGTTCTTC.

This chain uses TRBV5-1 with TRBJ2-3; the match to TRBD2 covers 12 bases. CDR1 and CDR2 from the germline V gene are SGHRS and YFSETQ. The CDR3 runs to 17 residues. V dropped 0 bases and J dropped 3; count of bases not matched to a gene: 5. The CDR3, as DNA: TGCGCCAGCAGCTTGGAACTAGCGGGAGGAAATACAGATACGCAGTATTTT. The encoded protein is CASSLELAGGNTDTQYF.

This clone was recorded only once. This CDR3 is also generated by other DNA sequences in the sample. The chain combines TRBV9 with TRBJ2-7, with TRBD2 as a possible D gene (5 bases). V shed 0 bases and J shed 3 bases, with 7 bases lying between them. Germline values: CDR1 SGDLS, CDR2 YYNGEE. The length of the CDR3 is 13 residues. The CDR3 coding sequence is TGTGCCAGCAGCGTAGGAGGGAGCTACGAGCAGTACTTC. It specifies CASSVGGSYEQYF.

This chain connects TRBV18 to TRBJ1-1; D is ambiguous. This CDR3 spans 15 amino acids. Between the trimmed V and J ends, which lost 0 bases and 3 bases, there was a span of 11 bases. Germline lookup yields CDR1 KGHSH and CDR2 LQKENI. In DNA, the CDR3 is TGTGCCAGCTCACCACCGTTACCAGGCGACACTGAAGCTTTCTTT. It yields the protein CASSPPLPGDTEAFF. Complete variable domain (other parts from reference TRBV18 and TRBJ1-1): NAGVMQNPRHLVRRRGQEARLRCSPMKGHSHVYWYRQLPEEGLKFMVYLQKENIIDESGMPKERFSAEFPKEGPSILRIQQVVRGDSAAYFCASSPPLPGDTEAFFGQGTRLTVV.

CDR3 loop: CASSIGTSGIYEQFF. CDR3 nucleotide sequence: TGTGCCAGCAGTATCGGGACTAGCGGGATATATGAGCAGTTCTTC. This chain connects TRBV6-2 or TRBV6-3 to TRBJ2-1; 13 bases agree with TRBD2. This CDR3 contains 15 residues. CDR1 and CDR2 (germline): MNHEY, SVGEGT. Unmatched junction bases numbered 6, after V lost 5 bases and J lost 8 bases.

The chain uses TRBV5-1 and TRBJ2-7; TRBD2 is a possible D gene (6 bases). CDR3 size: 14 residues. Between the trimmed V and J ends, which lost 4 bases and 1 base, there was a span of 12 bases. Germline CDR1 SGHRS, CDR2 YFSETQ. CDR3 nucleotide sequence: TGCGCCAGCAGCGGCGGAGGGTTATCCTACGAGCAGTACTTC. This codes for CASSGGGLSYEQYF.

J is TRBJ1-1 and V is TRBV21-1; TRBD1, the D gene given by the table, was not confirmed from the DNA. TRBV21-1 is labeled a pseudogene. This CDR3 has 18 residues. CDR3 sequence (DNA): TGTGCCAGCAGCAAGGGATCGGACAGGGGGCTTATGAACACTGAAGCTTTCTTT. It is translated as CASSKGSDRGLMNTEAFF.

CDR3: CASSSPRGSTKRLTYEQYF. CDR3 DNA sequence: TGTGCCAGCAGTTCCCCCAGGGGTAGCACGAAACGATTGACCTACGAGCAGTACTTC. The rearrangement joins TRBV28 to TRBJ2-7; a weak D match, TRBD1 (6 bases). CDR3 size: 19 residues. Trimming stripped 4 bases from V and 2 bases from J, with 27 bases between. The V gene's germline CDR1 is MDHEN and CDR2 SYDVKM.

The V and J genes are TRBV7-3 and TRBJ1-1; no clear D gene. Germline values: CDR1 SGHTA, CDR2 FQGTGA. The CDR3 is made up of 14 amino acids. Trimming removed 2 bases at V and 1 base at J, with 8 bases between. The CDR3 bases are TGTGCCAGCAGCTTAGCCGGAGCGAACACTGAAGCTTTCTTT. As protein: CASSLAGANTEAFF.

The rearrangement joins TRBV5-3 to TRBJ2-7; 9 nucleotides match TRBD2. TRBV5-3 is marked as an open reading frame, function uncertain. The CDR3 contains 15 residues. V was clipped by 10 bases and J by 1 base; unmatched bases: 12. The chain's CDR3 is CAPKGPTSGSYEQYF. CDR3 nucleotides: TGTGCCCCCAAAGGGCCGACTAGCGGATCCTACGAGCAGTACTTC.

The chain carries TRBV7-3 and TRBJ2-2; D is perhaps TRBD2 (6 bases). Germline CDR1 SGHTA, CDR2 FQGTGA. The CDR3 runs to 16 residues. V shed 4 bases and J shed 2 bases, with 14 bases lying between them. Here the CDR3 DNA reads TGTGCCAGCAGCTACCGGGACTGGTACAACACCGGGGAGCTGTTTTTT. It codes for CASSYRDWYNTGELFF.

This clone was counted only a few times. Because the CDR3's place on the DNA is in doubt, the DNA is left out and the CDR3 is given as listed by TCRdb. The chain uses TRBV1 and TRBJ1-6. TRBV1 is a listed pseudogene. The CDR3 region is 16 residues in length, termini included. Here the CDR3 reads CTSSQEEYACGGPLHF.

This chain links TRBV7-9 with TRBJ2-1; 10 nucleotides line up with TRBD2. Germline lookup yields CDR1 SEHNR and CDR2 FQNEAQ (reference sequence). This CDR3 region has 18 residues. Trimming removed 7 bases from V and 5 bases from J; junction bases left unmatched: 17. CDR3 sequence reads: CASTDPQASGSPHNEQFF. CDR3 nucleotides: TGTGCCAGCACCGACCCACAAGCTAGCGGGAGCCCCCACAATGAGCAGTTCTTC.

The chain links TRBV6-5 to TRBJ1-2; tentative D call: TRBD1 (6 bases). Germline CDR1 reads MNHEY; CDR2 reads SVGAGI. Trimming took 7 bases from V and 0 from J, leaving 12 bases between them. The CDR3 is 14 amino acids. CDR3 amino acids: CASNSDRTNYGYTF. The CDR3 region has the DNA TGTGCCAGCAACTCGGACAGAACTAACTATGGCTACACCTTC.

The genes are TRBV12-3 or TRBV12-4 and TRBJ1-1; the D gene is possibly TRBD1 (5 bases). This CDR3 comprises 13 residues. The V end lost 5 bases, the J end lost 1 base, and 8 bases lay between the germline ends. The CDR3 nucleotides are TGTGCCAGCAGTACAACAGGGAACACTGAAGCTTTCTTT. This encodes CASSTTGNTEAFF.